The 10 T cell receptor beta chains reported below all come from one sample, sequenced in a study of blood T cells in healthy people across ages (dated by TCRdb to between 2015 and 2017). Libraries were prepared through 5' RACE. Reads for this sample came from an Illumina HiSeq 2500. The second PCR ran for roughly 7 to 11 cycles and used a J-beta primer mix along with a sample-barcoded 5' primer. TCRdb cleaned the public reads at Q25 with fastp, built clones with MiXCR and kept in-frame beta chains. Every CDR3 protein is listed once, alongside the most common genes and DNA of its rows. This sample has about 930,000 distinct CDR3 sequences in its table, and roughly 29% of those were observed once. The ten largest clones capture 10% of the sample. These data also formed part of another study, on T cells of mothers and their children.

Sequenced input: blood. The receptors shown here come from a woman between 35 and 50 years old in good health.

The rearrangement links TRBV2 to TRBJ2-1, with D perhaps TRBD2 (5 bases). The J call is in doubt because the DNA end fits TRBJ2-7 better. Per the germline V gene, CDR1 is SNHLY and CDR2 is FYNNEI. The CDR3 extends over 15 amino acids. The CDR3 region has the DNA TGTGCCAGCAGTGAACCCGGAGGTTCCTACAATGAGCAGTACTTC. This gives the protein CASSEPGGSYNEQYF.

The J gene is TRBJ1-3, the V gene TRBV30; D is unresolved. Between the trimmed V and J ends, which lost 4 bases and 4 bases, there was a span of 5 bases. CDR3 length equals 11 residues. CDR1 is GTSNPN, CDR2 SVGIG, per germline (reference sequence). CDR3 in DNA: TGTGCCTGGACAAGAGGAAACACCATATATTTT. Protein product: CAWTRGNTIYF.

The chain combines TRBV6-4 with TRBJ2-2; D not resolved. V was clipped by 5 bases and J by 7 bases, with 14 bases between them. This CDR3 contains 14 residues. Germline-derived CDR1 and CDR2 are MRHNA and SNTAGT. Written as DNA, the CDR3 is TGTGCCAGCAGTCCCGTCCCGGCGGACGGGGAGCTGTTTTTT. It yields the protein CASSPVPADGELFF.

A few counts support this clonotype. The V and J genes are TRBV20-1 and TRBJ2-7; D perhaps matches TRBD2 (5 bases). Germline CDR1 DFQATT, CDR2 SNEGSKA (reference sequence). The CDR3 totals 14 residues. V gave up 4 bases and J gave up 7 bases, with 20 bases separating them. Here the CDR3 DNA reads TGCAGTGCTATAGACCCCGCTCGTGCGGGTGAGCAGTACTTC. Protein sequence: CSAIDPARAGEQYF.

This clonotype was seen at least ten times. This chain links TRBV28 with TRBJ2-5; D may be TRBD2 (5 bases). With 3 bases removed from V and 1 base from J, the gap between germline ends came to 12 bases. Germline CDR1 is MDHEN and CDR2 is SYDVKM. CDR3 length: 15 amino acids. The CDR3 region has the DNA TGTGCCAGCAGTTTGGCTTCGGCGGGCCAAGAGACCCAGTACTTC. It encodes CASSLASAGQETQYF. The whole variable domain, filled in from reference TRBV28 and TRBJ2-5, reads DVKVTQSSRYLVKRTGEKVFLECVQDMDHENMFWYRQDPGLGLRLIYFSYDVKMKEKGDIPEGYSVSREKKERFSLILESASTNQTSMYLCASSLASAGQETQYFGPGTRLLVL.

This clonotype was recorded many times. The chain has TRBV7-9 and TRBJ1-2; D unclear. The germline CDR1 and CDR2 sequences are SEHNR and FQNEAQ (reference sequence). The CDR3 loop spans 14 amino acids. Trimming removed 1 base from V and 8 bases from J, with 14 bases in between. CDR3 nucleotide sequence: TGTGCCAGCAGCTTAGAAGTCTACAGAAAGGGCTACACCTTC. The encoded protein is CASSLEVYRKGYTF.

There are a few counts of this clonotype. The rearrangement joins TRBV20-1 to TRBJ1-1, with no clear D. Germline values: CDR1 DFQATT, CDR2 SNEGSKA (reference sequence). The length of the CDR3 is 15 residues. V lost 1 base, J lost 1 base, and 13 bases lay in between. The CDR3 coding sequence is TGCAGTGCTAGAGTTGAGTCAGGTTGGAACACTGAAGCTTTCTTT. Translation: CSARVESGWNTEAFF.

The rearrangement uses TRBV28 and TRBJ2-1; D not resolved. The CDR3 covers 13 residues. The germline V gene has CDR1 MDHEN and CDR2 SYDVKM. Trimming took 6 bases from V and 6 from J, leaving 12 bases between them. CDR3 DNA sequence: TGTGCCAGCAGGATCGGTCAGAGCAATGAGCAGTTCTTC. Amino acid sequence: CASRIGQSNEQFF.

This clonotype was detected a few times. This chain connects TRBV20-1 to TRBJ1-2; 8 nucleotides align to TRBD1. V dropped 1 base and J dropped 4; count of bases not matched to a gene: 8. The germline CDR1 and CDR2 sequences are DFQATT and SNEGSKA (reference sequence). This CDR3 region has 15 residues. In nucleotides, the CDR3 is TGCAGTGCTAGAGTGCCCGGACAGGGTTTCTATGGCTACACCTTC. Protein sequence: CSARVPGQGFYGYTF.

This chain uses TRBV6-6 with TRBJ1-5, with 10 bases that match TRBD1. In germline, CDR1 is MNHNY, CDR2 SVGAGI (reference sequence). With V trimmed by 6 bases and J by 7 bases, 12 bases remained unmatched. This CDR3 region has 16 residues. CDR3 DNA sequence: TGTGCCAGCAGACTTGGACAGGGGGAACAATACCAGCCCCAGCATTTT. Translated: CASRLGQGEQYQPQHF.